The 21 T cell receptor beta chains given below trace back to one sample, sequenced in a study of regulatory T cells in long-lasting Graves disease. For TCR beta, libraries came from iRepertoire HTBI primers and Arm-PCR of CDR3 regions. TCRdb reanalysed the multiplex PCR reads using MiXCR and keeps one entry per CDR3 protein. The sample holds around 450,000 distinct CDR3 sequences, about 17% seen once. Regarding time point: newly diagnosed GD, antithyroid drugs for less than 3 months. The authors made the TCR library using RNA they extracted from PBMCs. The data also belong to a second study, concerning T cells in Graves' hyperthyroidism and ophthalmopathy.

The sample was peripheral blood mononuclear cells (PBMCs), taken at new diagnosis, from a patient treated with antithyroid drugs. All receptors come from a man in his forties or fifties with Graves disease.

This clonotype turned up a few times. The rearrangement uses TRBV6-1 and TRBJ2-7; 8 bases are a match to TRBD1. The CDR3 contains 12 residues. J was trimmed by 7 bases and V by 8 bases; bases with no gene match: 7. CDR1 MNHNS and CDR2 SASEGT come from the germline V gene. The CDR3 region is CASGRTGGEQYF. CDR3 nucleotide sequence: TGTGCCAGCGGAAGAACAGGGGGTGAGCAGTACTTC.

The chain combines TRBV7-9 with TRBJ2-7; perhaps TRBD2 as D (5 bases). CDR3 length: 12 amino acids. Germline V gene sequence: CDR1 SEHNR, CDR2 FQNEAQ (reference sequence). V gave up 7 bases and J gave up 7 bases, with 14 bases separating them. The CDR3 spells CASTGMRREQYF. The CDR3 DNA sequence: TGTGCCAGCACGGGGATGAGGCGTGAGCAGTACTTC. Filled out from reference TRBV7-9 and TRBJ2-7, the complete variable domain reads DTGVSQNPRHKITKRGQNVTFRCDPISEHNRLYWYRQTLGQGPEFLTYFQNEAQLEKSRLLSDRFSAERPKGSFSTLEIQRTEQGDSAMYLCASTGMRREQYFGPGTRLTVT.

This clonotype was counted between two and nine times. The V call is TRBV9, the J call TRBJ2-3; the match to TRBD2 covers 12 bases. Per germline, CDR1 SGDLS and CDR2 YYNGEE. V trimming: 0 bases; J trimming: 3 bases; junction bases outside the gene matches: 5. The length of the CDR3 is 17 residues. CDR3 DNA sequence: TGTGCCAGCAGCGTAGAGGGGACTAGCGGGCTAACAGATACGCAGTATTTT. It encodes CASSVEGTSGLTDTQYF.

The table lists this clonotype with many counts. The CDR3 DNA sequence: TGTGCCAGCAGCCCCCGTCGAGGACCTGATCCCCTCTCCTACGAGCAGTACTTC. Its protein product is CASSPRRGPDPLSYEQYF. This chain links TRBV7-8 with TRBJ2-7; D gene ambiguous. With 5 bases removed from V and 0 bases from J, the gap between germline ends came to 23 bases. Germline values: CDR1 SGHVS, CDR2 FQNEAQ. This CDR3 spans 18 amino acids. The variable domain in full, with the rest retrieved from reference TRBV7-8 and TRBJ2-7, is GAGVSQSPRYKVAKRGQDVALRCDPISGHVSLFWYQQALGQGPEFLTYFQNEAQLDKSGLPSDRFFAERPEGSVSTLKIQRTQQEDSAVYLCASSPRRGPDPLSYEQYFGPGTRLTVT.

In this sample, this clonotype turned up a few times. A much larger clone sits a single nucleotide away, making a read error possible. A read error is likely, as this CDR3 ends without the conserved phenylalanine or tryptophan. The genes are TRBV20-1 and TRBJ2-1, with 8 nucleotides matching TRBD2. Trimming removed 2 bases from V and 6 bases from J; junction bases left unmatched: 6. CDR1 DFQATT and CDR2 SNEGSKA come from the germline V gene (reference sequence). The CDR3 extends over 14 amino acids. Written as DNA, the CDR3 is TGCAGTGCTAGAAGGGGACTAGATTTCAATGAGCAGTTCCTC. The encoded protein is CSARRGLDFNEQFL.

This clonotype has a count of ten or more. The chain has TRBV28 and TRBJ1-5, with D perhaps matching TRBD1 (6 bases). Germline CDR1 and CDR2: MDHEN and SYDVKM. The CDR3 has 19 amino acids. With 2 bases removed from V and 2 bases from J, the gap between germline ends came to 22 bases. The CDR3 reads CASSLTARVGGRGNQPQHF. DNA of the CDR3: TGTGCCAGCAGTTTAACTGCACGGGTAGGGGGAAGAGGCAATCAGCCCCAGCATTTT.

The table lists this clonotype with a few counts. The rearrangement links TRBV6-1 to TRBJ1-6, with TRBD1 matching 7 bases. Germline loops: CDR1 MNHNS, CDR2 SASEGT. Trimming took 5 bases from V and 0 from J; bases not matched to a gene: 4. The CDR3 runs to 16 residues. CDR3 DNA sequence: TGTGCCAGCAGTACCCGGGACAGCTCCTATAATTCACCCCTCCACTTT. It is translated as CASSTRDSSYNSPLHF.

The CDR3 DNA reads TGTGCCAGCAACCGGGGAAACGGAATTAATGAAAAACTGTTTTTT. It translates to CASNRGNGINEKLFF. V is TRBV6-1 and J is TRBJ1-4; D is uncertain. The CDR3 is made up of 15 amino acids. Germline CDR1 and CDR2: MNHNS and SASEGT. V was trimmed by 7 bases and J by 4 bases, leaving 16 bases between them.

This clonotype was counted many times. The chain links TRBV12-3 or TRBV12-4 to TRBJ2-3; TRBD2 is a possible D gene (6 bases). V shed 6 bases and J shed 6 bases, with 10 bases lying between them. The CDR3 runs to 12 residues. The CDR3 DNA is TGTGCCAGCAGGCGACTAGTGGATACGCAGTATTTT. Translated, it gives CASRRLVDTQYF.

The gene calls are TRBV5-4 and TRBJ1-3; no clear D. The CDR3 is 15 amino acids. With 4 bases removed from V and 1 base from J, the gap between germline ends came to 12 bases. Germline V lookup: CDR1 SGHNT, CDR2 YYREEE (reference sequence). The CDR3 DNA reads TGTGCCAGCAGCGAAGGACTGCTTTCTGGAAACACCATATATTTT. Translating it yields CASSEGLLSGNTIYF.

The chain combines TRBV19 with TRBJ2-5; TRBD2 might be the D (8 bases). The CDR3 spans 17 residues. With 4 bases removed from V and 0 bases from J, the gap between germline ends came to 18 bases. Germline V gene data show CDR1 as LNHDA and CDR2 as SQIVND (reference sequence). The CDR3 loop is CASSKGASGPYQETQYF. DNA for the CDR3: TGTGCCAGTAGTAAGGGGGCTAGCGGGCCGTACCAAGAGACCCAGTACTTC.

The chain links TRBV5-1 to TRBJ1-1, with TRBD1 matching 8 bases. CDR1 and CDR2 (germline): SGHRS, YFSETQ. Trimming at V came to 4 bases and at J to 0 bases, leaving 11 bases not matched to a gene. CDR3 length: 17 amino acids. The CDR3 here is CASSREGRTGLNTEAFF. The CDR3 bases are TGCGCCAGCAGCCGAGAGGGAAGGACAGGGCTGAACACTGAAGCTTTCTTT.

The chain uses TRBV12-3 or TRBV12-4 and TRBJ1-2; a possible D gene is TRBD1 (5 bases). The CDR3 is 15 residues long. The V end lost 6 bases, the J end lost 1 base, and 15 bases lay between the germline ends. In nucleotides, the CDR3 is TGTGCCAGCAGCGCGGGTGGGACTGGTAACTATGGCTACACCTTC. It codes for CASSAGGTGNYGYTF.

This clonotype turned up a few times. J is TRBJ2-5 and V is TRBV20-1, with D uncertain. The CDR3 loop spans 14 amino acids. Germline CDR1 is DFQATT and CDR2 is SNEGSKA (reference sequence). V was shortened by 0 bases and J by 5 bases, with 13 bases between the two germline ends. The CDR3 loop is CSARDPIRIETQYF. The CDR3 DNA follows: TGCAGTGCTAGAGACCCAATCAGGATCGAGACCCAGTACTTC.

This clonotype was recorded many times. The CDR3 sequence: CAISPPRTSGNNEQFF. The CDR3 nucleotides read TGTGCCATCAGTCCCCCCAGGACTAGCGGGAACAATGAGCAGTTCTTC. The chain uses TRBV10-3 and TRBJ2-1; TRBD2 aligns across 12 bases. In germline, CDR1 is ENHRY, CDR2 SYGVKD. This CDR3 is 16 amino acids long. Losses at the gene ends were 5 bases for V and 5 bases for J; bases not matched to a gene: 7.

This clonotype has a count of ten or more. This chain uses TRBV28 with TRBJ2-7, with D hard to call. The germline gives CDR1 MDHEN, CDR2 SYDVKM. V was cut by 3 bases and J by 2 bases, with 14 bases left in between. The CDR3 is 15 amino acids. CDR3: CASSLLSSHTYEQYF. In nucleotides, the CDR3 is TGTGCCAGCAGTTTGTTGTCTTCCCACACCTACGAGCAGTACTTC.

This clonotype was picked up many times. The chain joins TRBV2 to TRBJ1-5, with D uncertain. In germline, CDR1 is SNHLY, CDR2 FYNNEI. Between the trimmed V and J ends, which lost 2 bases and 5 bases, there was a span of 16 bases. This CDR3 comprises 16 residues. CDR3 amino acids: CASSEMGGGLDQPQHF. As DNA, the CDR3 is TGTGCCAGCAGTGAAATGGGAGGAGGGCTAGATCAGCCCCAGCATTTT. Using reference TRBV2 and TRBJ1-5 for the parts outside the CDR3, the full variable domain is EPEVTQTPSHQVTQMGQEVILRCVPISNHLYFYWYRQILGQKVEFLVSFYNNEISEKSEIFDDQFSVERPDGSNFTLKIRSTKLEDSAMYFCASSEMGGGLDQPQHFGDGTRLSIL.

In its sample, this clonotype was seen a few times. The CDR3 loop reads CASSYSIWTSGSVIRTQYF. DNA for the CDR3: TGTGCCAGCAGTTACTCGATTTGGACTAGCGGGAGCGTTATTAGGACCCAGTACTTC. V is TRBV6-2 or TRBV6-3 and J is TRBJ2-5, with 13 bases matching TRBD2. The CDR3 loop spans 19 amino acids. The germline V gene encodes CDR1 MNHEY and CDR2 SVGEGT. V shed 0 bases and J 7 bases; nucleotides not matched to a gene: 14.

Of note for this clonotype: This may come from a read error, since a much larger clone is one base off. The gene calls are TRBV6-1 and TRBJ1-3; 10 positions match TRBD1. CDR1 MNHNS and CDR2 SASEGT come from the germline V gene. The CDR3 consists of 17 residues. This CDR3 is CTSSERQGALSGNTIYF. The CDR3 DNA is TGTACCAGCAGTGAAAGACAGGGGGCGCTCAGTGGAAACACCATATATTTT.

This clonotype appeared many times. The rearrangement joins TRBV5-1 to TRBJ1-6; D gene ambiguous. Germline CDR1 is SGHRS and CDR2 is YFSETQ. V lost 3 bases and J lost 3, with 7 bases in between. The CDR3 contains 14 residues. The CDR3 loop reads CASSSGSYNSPLHF. Here the CDR3 DNA reads TGCGCCAGCAGCTCCGGGAGCTATAATTCACCCCTCCACTTT.

This clonotype was recorded many times. The gene calls are TRBV7-9 and TRBJ2-1; TRBD2 matches at 8 bases. This CDR3 region has 17 residues. Trimming removed 5 bases from V and 4 bases from J; junction bases left unmatched: 13. Per germline, CDR1 SEHNR and CDR2 FQNEAQ (reference sequence). The CDR3 protein is CASSLKGSSGPYNEQFF. CDR3 DNA sequence: TGTGCCAGCAGCCTCAAGGGGTCTAGCGGGCCTTACAATGAGCAGTTCTTC.